These 11 T cell receptor beta chains originate from one sample sequenced in a study of regulatory T cells in long-lasting Graves disease. Sequencing libraries for TCR beta were prepared with iRepertoire HTBI primers and Arm-PCR of CDR3 regions. TCRdb independently ran MiXCR on the multiplex PCR reads; one entry per CDR3 protein. There are 350,000 to 500,000 distinct CDR3 sequences in the sample; around 15% occur only once, and under 20% lies in the top ten. Regarding time point: newly diagnosed GD, antithyroid drugs for less than 3 months. The TCR library was made from RNA that had been extracted from PBMCs in TRIzol. These data were also reused for a study on T cells in Graves' hyperthyroidism and ophthalmopathy.

The source was peripheral blood mononuclear cells (PBMCs), collected at new diagnosis, from a patient treated with antithyroid drugs. All receptors come from a woman in her forties or fifties with Graves disease.

This clonotype was counted at least ten times. This chain links TRBV12-3 or TRBV12-4 with TRBJ2-7; 9 bases match TRBD1. The CDR3 has 14 amino acids. Germline trimming cut 2 bases from V and 3 bases from J; bases unmatched to any gene: 2. The CDR3 spells CASSLRDRDYEQYF. The CDR3 coding sequence is TGTGCCAGCAGTTTACGGGACAGGGACTACGAGCAGTACTTC.

With regard to this clonotype: A junction end diverges from the germline sequence, so it may reflect a read error. The rearrangement uses TRBV11-2 and TRBJ2-7, with a weak D call TRBD1 (6 bases). CDR1 and CDR2 (germline): SGHAT, FQNNGV. The CDR3 spans 13 residues. CDR3 sequence reads: CASSLVQGYELYF. The CDR3 DNA reads TGTGCCAGCAGCTTAGTGCAGGGGTACGAGCTGTACTTC.

This clonotype has just a few counts. CDR3 loop: CASSLFQNEQFF. In DNA form, the CDR3 reads TGCGCCAGCAGCTTGTTCCAGAATGAGCAGTTCTTC. This rearrangement joins TRBV5-1 to TRBJ2-1, with no clear D. The length of the CDR3 is 12 residues. Looked up from germline, CDR1 is SGHRS and CDR2 is YFSETQ. Trimming stripped 1 base from V and 7 bases from J, with 6 bases between.

This clonotype was recorded many times. This rearrangement joins TRBV18 to TRBJ2-7; TRBD2 is a possible D gene (5 bases). V was trimmed by 3 bases and J by 0 bases, leaving 12 bases between them. This CDR3 spans 15 amino acids. Germline values: CDR1 KGHSH, CDR2 LQKENI. As DNA, the CDR3 is TGTGCCAGCTCACCCGTACCCGGGGACTCCTACGAGCAGTACTTC. This translates into CASSPVPGDSYEQYF.

In its sample, this clonotype was seen many times. The CDR3 DNA sequence: TGTGCCAGCAGACGTCTCCTCTCGGATGAAAAACTGTTTTTT. It encodes CASRRLLSDEKLFF. The J gene is TRBJ1-4, the V gene TRBV5-6; no firm D call. This CDR3 is built from 14 residues. Trimming cost V 5 bases and J 6 bases, with 14 bases left between them. From germline, CDR1 is SGHDT and CDR2 YYEEEE. The variable domain in full, with the rest retrieved from reference TRBV5-6 and TRBJ1-4, is DAGVTQSPTHLIKTRGQQVTLRCSPKSGHDTVSWYQQALGQGPQFIFQYYEEEERQRGNFPDRFSGHQFPNYSSELNVNALLLGDSALYLCASRRLLSDEKLFFGSGTQLSVL.

There are many counts of this clonotype. The rearrangement links TRBV28 to TRBJ2-7, with D hard to call. This CDR3 has 12 amino acids. The germline CDR1 and CDR2 sequences are MDHEN and SYDVKM. The V gene lost 2 bases and the J gene lost 6 bases, with 8 bases spanning the gap. The CDR3 reads CASSLGQREQYF. CDR3 sequence (DNA): TGTGCCAGCAGTTTAGGGCAGCGCGAGCAGTACTTC. Variable domain in full (rest from reference TRBV28 and TRBJ2-7): DVKVTQSSRYLVKRTGEKVFLECVQDMDHENMFWYRQDPGLGLRLIYFSYDVKMKEKGDIPEGYSVSREKKERFSLILESASTNQTSMYLCASSLGQREQYFGPGTRLTVT.

The DNA of the CDR3 is TGCGCCAGCAGCCGCCTCCCGGGACTAGCGGGCCCCCCCCTTGCCTACAATGAGCAGTTCTTC. It codes for CASSRLPGLAGPPLAYNEQFF. The rearrangement uses TRBV4-1 and TRBJ2-1; 12 bases fit TRBD2. V lost 4 bases and J lost 2; bases outside the gene matches: 18. Germline values: CDR1 MGHRA, CDR2 YSYEKL. CDR3 length: 21 amino acids.

Only a few counts were recorded for this clonotype. The rearrangement links TRBV4-1 to TRBJ1-2; 7 bases match TRBD1. CDR1 and CDR2 (germline): MGHRA, YSYEKL. The CDR3 covers 15 residues. Trimming cost V 3 bases and J 6 bases; bases outside gene matches: 10. The CDR3 region has the DNA TGCGCCAGCAGCCACTCGCAGGGGGGGCGCGATGGCTACACCTTC. Protein product: CASSHSQGGRDGYTF.

There are many counts of this clonotype. The chain links TRBV12-3 or TRBV12-4 to TRBJ2-2; a possible D gene is TRBD1 (5 bases). CDR3 length: 16 residues. Trimming took 4 bases from V and 5 from J, leaving 17 bases between them. CDR3 bases: TGTGCCAGCAGTTCCCCCAAAGGGGCAGGGACCGGGGAGCTGTTTTTT. This encodes CASSSPKGAGTGELFF.

The chain joins TRBV7-9 to TRBJ1-3; 7 positions agree with TRBD1. V gave up 5 bases and J gave up 0 bases; unmatched junction bases: 4. Germline V lookup: CDR1 SEHNR, CDR2 FQNEAQ (reference sequence). CDR3 length: 15 amino acids. Written as DNA, the CDR3 is TGTGCCAGCAGCAGGGGACAGCACTCTGGAAACACCATATATTTT. It encodes CASSRGQHSGNTIYF.

The rearrangement uses TRBV9 and TRBJ2-7; D gene uncertain. The length of the CDR3 is 17 residues. V was pared by 0 bases and J by 0 bases, with 16 bases between. CDR1 is SGDLS and CDR2 is YYNGEE in the germline V gene. In DNA form, the CDR3 reads TGTGCCAGCAGCGTAGGAGACCGTCAGATAACCTCCTACGAGCAGTACTTC. It is translated as CASSVGDRQITSYEQYF. Variable domain in full (rest from reference TRBV9 and TRBJ2-7): DSGVTQTPKHLITATGQRVTLRCSPRSGDLSVYWYQQSLDQGLQFLIQYYNGEERAKGNILERFSAQQFPDLHSELNLSSLELGDSALYFCASSVGDRQITSYEQYFGPGTRLTVT.